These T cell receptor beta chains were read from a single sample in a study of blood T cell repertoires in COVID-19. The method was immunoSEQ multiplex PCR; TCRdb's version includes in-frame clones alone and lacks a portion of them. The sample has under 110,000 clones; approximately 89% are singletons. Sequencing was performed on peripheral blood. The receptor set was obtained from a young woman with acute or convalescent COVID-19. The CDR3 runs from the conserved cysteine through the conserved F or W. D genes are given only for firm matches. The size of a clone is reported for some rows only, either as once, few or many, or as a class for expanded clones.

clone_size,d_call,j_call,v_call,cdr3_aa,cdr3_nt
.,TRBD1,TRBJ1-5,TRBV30,CAWGQGDQPQHF,TGTGCCTGGGGACAGGGCGACCAGCCCCAGCATTTT
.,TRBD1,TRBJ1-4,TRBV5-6,CASSTTGGKATNEKLFF,TGTGCCAGCAGCACTACAGGGGGCAAGGCAACTAATGAAAAACTGTTTTTT
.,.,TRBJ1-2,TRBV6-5,CASSYSVAGTGGYTF,TGTGCCAGCAGTTACTCAGTAGCGGGGACGGGAGGCTACACCTTC
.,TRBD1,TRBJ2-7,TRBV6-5,CASRTGNRYYEQYF,TGTGCCAGCAGGACAGGGAATAGGTACTACGAGCAGTACTTC
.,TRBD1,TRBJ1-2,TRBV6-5,CASKLGDSYGYTF,TGTGCCTCCAAATTAGGGGACAGCTATGGCTACACCTTC
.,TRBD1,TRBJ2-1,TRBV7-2,CASSTRQGANEQFF,TGTGCCAGCAGCACCCGACAGGGGGCGAATGAGCAGTTCTTC
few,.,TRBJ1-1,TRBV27,CASRLRGGRNTEAFF,TGTGCCAGCCGCCTTCGAGGGGGAAGGAACACTGAAGCTTTCTTT
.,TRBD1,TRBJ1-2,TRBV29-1,CSVEEQGGFYGYTF,TGCAGCGTTGAAGAACAGGGGGGATTCTATGGCTACACCTTC
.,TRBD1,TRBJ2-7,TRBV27,CASSPSGQGYEQYF,TGTGCCAGCAGTCCCTCGGGACAGGGCTACGAGCAGTACTTC
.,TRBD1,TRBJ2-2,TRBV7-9,CASSAKQGAGTGELFF,TGTGCCAGCAGCGCGAAACAGGGGGCAGGCACCGGGGAGCTGTTTTTT
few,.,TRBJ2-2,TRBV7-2,CASSPYLRRELFF,TGTGCCAGCAGCCCATACCTACGAAGGGAGCTGTTTTTT
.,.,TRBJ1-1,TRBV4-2,CASSLAGGDEAFF,TGTGCCAGCAGCCTCGCAGGCGGGGATGAAGCTTTCTTT
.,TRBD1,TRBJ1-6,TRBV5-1,CASSLGAGGPLSLHF,TGCGCCAGCAGCTTGGGGGCAGGGGGGCCCCTATCCCTCCACTTT
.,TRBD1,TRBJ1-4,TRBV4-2,CASSLPGQINEKLFF,TGTGCCAGCAGCCTTCCGGGACAGATCAATGAAAAACTGTTTTTT
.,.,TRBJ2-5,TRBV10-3,CAIKEDWGETQYF,TGTGCCATCAAAGAGGACTGGGGAGAGACCCAGTACTTC
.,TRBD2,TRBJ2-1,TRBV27,CASSRGLRASGYNEQFF,TGTGCCAGCAGTCGAGGGCTGCGGGCTAGCGGGTACAATGAGCAGTTCTTC
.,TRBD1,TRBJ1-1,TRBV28,CASSLGGTGGTEAFF,TGTGCCAGCAGTTTAGGGGGGACAGGGGGCACTGAAGCTTTCTTT
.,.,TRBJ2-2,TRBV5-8,CASSPILGQSENTGELFF,TGTGCCAGCAGCCCGATCTTGGGGCAGTCAGAGAACACCGGGGAGCTGTTTTTT
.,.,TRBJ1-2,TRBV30,CAWSQDRATNYGYTF,TGTGCCTGGAGTCAGGACAGAGCGACCAACTATGGCTACACCTTC
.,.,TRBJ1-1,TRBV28,CASSLRAGQTF,TGTGCCAGCAGTTTAAGGGCAGGGCAGACCTTT
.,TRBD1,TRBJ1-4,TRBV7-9,CASSLGTATNEKLFF,TGTGCCAGCAGCCTAGGGACAGCAACTAATGAAAAACTGTTTTTT
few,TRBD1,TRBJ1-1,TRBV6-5,CASSSTGVNTEAFF,TGTGCCAGCAGTTCGACAGGGGTGAACACTGAAGCTTTCTTT
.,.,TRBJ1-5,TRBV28,CASSFTRQGNAQPQHF,TGTGCCAGCAGTTTCACTCGGCAGGGGAACGCTCAGCCCCAGCATTTT
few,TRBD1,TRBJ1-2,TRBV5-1,CASTGGYGYTF,TGCGCCAGCACAGGGGGTTATGGCTACACCTTC
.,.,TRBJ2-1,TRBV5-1,CASSLQWGDNEQFF,TGCGCCAGCAGCCTTCAATGGGGCGACAATGAGCAGTTCTTC
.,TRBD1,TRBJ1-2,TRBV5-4,CASSLGTGWDYGYTF,TGTGCCAGCAGCTTGGGGACAGGCTGGGACTATGGCTACACCTTC
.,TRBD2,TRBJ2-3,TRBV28,CASSSLTGLAGGASTDTQYF,TGTGCCAGCAGTTCTCTAACTGGACTAGCGGGGGGAGCTAGCACAGATACGCAGTATTTT
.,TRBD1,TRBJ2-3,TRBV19,CASSIAPTGGTDTQYF,TGTGCCAGTAGTATAGCACCAACAGGGGGCACAGATACGCAGTATTTT
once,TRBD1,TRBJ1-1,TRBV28,CASSPQGGWTEAFF,TGTGCCAGCAGTCCCCAGGGGGGTTGGACTGAAGCTTTCTTT
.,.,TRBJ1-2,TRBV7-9,CASSLGLQSGYTF,TGTGCCAGCAGCTTAGGTCTACAGAGTGGCTACACCTTC
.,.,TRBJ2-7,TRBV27,CASSLRQGGGRQYF,TGTGCCAGCAGTTTACGGCAGGGAGGGGGGCGGCAGTACTTC
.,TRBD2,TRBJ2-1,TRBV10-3,CAIRAGEYNEQFF,TGTGCCATTCGAGCGGGGGAATACAATGAGCAGTTCTTC
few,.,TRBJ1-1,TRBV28,CASWMRGWNTEAFF,TGTGCCAGCTGGATGCGGGGATGGAACACTGAAGCTTTCTTT
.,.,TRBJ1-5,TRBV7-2,CASSYSTGSRQPQHF,TGTGCCAGCAGCTACTCCACAGGGTCTCGTCAGCCCCAGCATTTT
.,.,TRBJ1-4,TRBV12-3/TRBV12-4,CASSFPGVEKLFF,TGTGCCAGCAGTTTCCCGGGGGTTGAAAAACTGTTTTTT
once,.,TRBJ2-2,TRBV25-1,CASLPREASNTGELFF,TGTGCCAGCCTACCCCGAGAGGCCTCGAACACCGGGGAGCTGTTTTTT
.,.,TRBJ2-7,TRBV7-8,CASSSRTGLMRYEQYF,TGTGCCAGCAGCTCGCGGACTGGGTTAATGCGCTACGAGCAGTACTTC
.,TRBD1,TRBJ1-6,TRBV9,CASSGTGARGSPLHF,TGTGCCAGCAGCGGAACAGGGGCCAGGGGTTCACCCCTCCACTTT
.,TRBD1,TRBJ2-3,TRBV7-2,CASSFLGQGTDTQYF,TGTGCCAGCAGCTTCCTTGGACAGGGGACAGATACGCAGTATTTT
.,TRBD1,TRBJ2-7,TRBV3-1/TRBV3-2,CASSQGTGSREQYF,TGTGCCAGCAGCCAAGGGACAGGGTCTCGAGAGCAGTACTTC
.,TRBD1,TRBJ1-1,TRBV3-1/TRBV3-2,CASSRQGAGNTEAFF,TGTGCCAGCAGCCGACAGGGCGCCGGGAACACTGAAGCTTTCTTT